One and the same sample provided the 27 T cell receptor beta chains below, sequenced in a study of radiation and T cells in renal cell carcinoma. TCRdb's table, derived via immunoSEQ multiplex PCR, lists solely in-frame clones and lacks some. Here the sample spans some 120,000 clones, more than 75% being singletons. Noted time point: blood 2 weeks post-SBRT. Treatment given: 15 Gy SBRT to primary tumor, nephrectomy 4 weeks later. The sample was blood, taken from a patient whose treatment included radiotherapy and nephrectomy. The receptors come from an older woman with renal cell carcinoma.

CDR3 sequence reads: CASSQEGPGGGYEQYF. DNA of the CDR3: TGCGCCAGCAGCCAAGAAGGCCCCGGGGGCGGCTACGAGCAGTACTTC. The chain recombines TRBV4-1 with TRBJ2-7, with D possibly being TRBD1 or TRBD2 (6 bases each). Germline CDR1 is MGHRA and CDR2 is YSYEKL. The germline V and J ends were trimmed by 0 bases and 3 bases, with 15 bases remaining between them. This CDR3 is built from 16 residues.

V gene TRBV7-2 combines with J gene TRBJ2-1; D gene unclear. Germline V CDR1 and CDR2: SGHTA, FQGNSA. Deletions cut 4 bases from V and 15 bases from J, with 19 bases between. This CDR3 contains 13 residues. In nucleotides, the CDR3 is TGTGCCAGCAGCTATCGGGCGTTCTCATGGGGGTTCTTC. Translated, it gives CASSYRAFSWGFF.

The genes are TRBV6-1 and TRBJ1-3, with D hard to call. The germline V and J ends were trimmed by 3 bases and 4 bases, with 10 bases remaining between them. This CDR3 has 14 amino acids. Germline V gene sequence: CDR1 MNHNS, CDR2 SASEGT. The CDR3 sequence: CASSDGQRGNTIYF. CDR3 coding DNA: TGTGCCAGCAGTGACGGTCAGCGGGGAAACACCATATATTTT.

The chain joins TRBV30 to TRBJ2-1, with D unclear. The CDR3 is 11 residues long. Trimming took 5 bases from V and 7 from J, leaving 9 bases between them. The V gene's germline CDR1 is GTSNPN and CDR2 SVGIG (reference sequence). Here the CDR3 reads CAWGRLNEQFF. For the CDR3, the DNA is TGTGCCTGGGGCCGTCTGAATGAGCAGTTCTTC.

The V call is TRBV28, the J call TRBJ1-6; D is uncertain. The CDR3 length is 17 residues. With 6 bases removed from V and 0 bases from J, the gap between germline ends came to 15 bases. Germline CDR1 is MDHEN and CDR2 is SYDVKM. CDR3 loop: CASSPPRQISYNSPLHF. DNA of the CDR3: TGTGCCAGCAGCCCCCCGCGGCAGATCTCCTATAATTCACCCCTCCACTTT.

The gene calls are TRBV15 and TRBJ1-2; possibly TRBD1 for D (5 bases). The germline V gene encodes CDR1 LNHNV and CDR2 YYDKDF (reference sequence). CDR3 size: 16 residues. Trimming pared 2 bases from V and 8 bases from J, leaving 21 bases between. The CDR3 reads CATSRRGDPRSGGYTF. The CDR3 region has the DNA TGTGCCACCAGCAGACGCGGGGACCCCCGCTCAGGGGGCTACACCTTC. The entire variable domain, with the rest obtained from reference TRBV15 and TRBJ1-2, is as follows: DAMVIQNPRYQVTQFGKPVTLSCSQTLNHNVMYWYQQKSSQAPKLLFHYYDKDFNNEADTPDNFQSRRPNTSFCFLDIRSPGLGDTAMYLCATSRRGDPRSGGYTFGSGTRLTVV.

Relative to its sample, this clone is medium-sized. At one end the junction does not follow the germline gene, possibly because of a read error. The CDR3 here is CASSFKAGGSHEQYF. Written as DNA, the CDR3 is TGTGCCAGCAGTTTTAAAGCGGGGGGCTCCCACGAGCAGTACTTC. The V and J genes are TRBV27 and TRBJ2-7, with 9 bases matching TRBD2. This CDR3 spans 15 amino acids. Germline assignment: CDR1 MNHEY and CDR2 SMNVEV (reference sequence).

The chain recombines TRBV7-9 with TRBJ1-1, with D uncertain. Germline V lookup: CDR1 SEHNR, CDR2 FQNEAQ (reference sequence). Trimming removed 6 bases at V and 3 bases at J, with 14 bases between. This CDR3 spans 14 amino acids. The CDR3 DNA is TGTGCCAGCAGACTCCAGCGGGGAGACACTGAAGCTTTCTTT. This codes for CASRLQRGDTEAFF.

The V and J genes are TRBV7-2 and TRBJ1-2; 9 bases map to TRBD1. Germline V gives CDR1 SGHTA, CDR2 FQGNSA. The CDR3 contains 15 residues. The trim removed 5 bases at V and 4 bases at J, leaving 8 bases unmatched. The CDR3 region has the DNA TGTGCCAGCAGCATATATCCGGGACAGGGCTATGGCTACACCTTC. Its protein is CASSIYPGQGYGYTF.

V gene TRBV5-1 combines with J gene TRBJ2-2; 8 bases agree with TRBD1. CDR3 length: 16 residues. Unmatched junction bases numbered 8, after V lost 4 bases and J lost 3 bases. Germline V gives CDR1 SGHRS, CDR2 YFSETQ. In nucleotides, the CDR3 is TGCGCCAGCAGCCCCCGGGACAGGCGCCACACCGGGGAGCTGTTTTTT. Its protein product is CASSPRDRRHTGELFF.

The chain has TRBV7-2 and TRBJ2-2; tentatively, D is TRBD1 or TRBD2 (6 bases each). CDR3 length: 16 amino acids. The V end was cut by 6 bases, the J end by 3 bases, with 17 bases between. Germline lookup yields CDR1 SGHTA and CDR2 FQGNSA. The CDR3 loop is CASRFRQEGYTGELFF. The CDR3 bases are TGTGCCAGCAGATTTAGACAGGAGGGGTACACCGGGGAGCTGTTTTTT.

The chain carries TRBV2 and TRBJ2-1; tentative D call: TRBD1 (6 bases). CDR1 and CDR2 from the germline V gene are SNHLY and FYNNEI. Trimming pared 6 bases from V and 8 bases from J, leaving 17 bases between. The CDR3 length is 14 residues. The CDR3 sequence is CASRMGTLGDEQFF. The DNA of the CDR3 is TGTGCCAGCAGGATGGGGACATTGGGGGATGAGCAGTTCTTC.

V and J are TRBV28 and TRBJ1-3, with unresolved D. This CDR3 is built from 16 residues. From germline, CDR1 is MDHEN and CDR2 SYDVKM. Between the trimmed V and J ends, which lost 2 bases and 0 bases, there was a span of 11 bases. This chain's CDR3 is CASSLLDLTSGNTIYF. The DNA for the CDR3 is TGTGCCAGCAGTTTACTGGACTTAACCTCTGGAAACACCATATATTTT.

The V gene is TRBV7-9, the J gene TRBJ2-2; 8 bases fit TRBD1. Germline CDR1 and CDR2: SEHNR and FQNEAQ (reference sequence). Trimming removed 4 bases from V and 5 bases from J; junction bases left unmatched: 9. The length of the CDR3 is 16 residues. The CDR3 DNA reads TGTGCCAGCAGCTCACCAGGACAGGGAAGGACCGGGGAGCTGTTTTTT. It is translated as CASSSPGQGRTGELFF.

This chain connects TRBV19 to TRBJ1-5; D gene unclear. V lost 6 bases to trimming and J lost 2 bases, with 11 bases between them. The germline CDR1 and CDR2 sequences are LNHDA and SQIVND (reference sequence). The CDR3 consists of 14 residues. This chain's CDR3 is CASRVGGGNQPQHF. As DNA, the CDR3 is TGTGCCAGTAGAGTTGGCGGGGGCAATCAGCCCCAGCATTTT.

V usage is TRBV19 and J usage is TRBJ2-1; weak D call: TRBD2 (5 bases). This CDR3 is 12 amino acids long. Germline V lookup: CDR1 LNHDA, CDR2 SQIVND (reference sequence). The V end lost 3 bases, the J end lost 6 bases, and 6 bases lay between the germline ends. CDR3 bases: TGTGCCAGTAGTATCGGACTCAATGAGCAGTTCTTC. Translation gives CASSIGLNEQFF.

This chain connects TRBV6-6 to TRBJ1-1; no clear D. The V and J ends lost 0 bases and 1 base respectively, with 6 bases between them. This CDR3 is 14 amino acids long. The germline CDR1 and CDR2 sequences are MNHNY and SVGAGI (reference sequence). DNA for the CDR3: TGTGCCAGCAGTTACTCGATGGGGAACACTGAAGCTTTCTTT. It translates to CASSYSMGNTEAFF.

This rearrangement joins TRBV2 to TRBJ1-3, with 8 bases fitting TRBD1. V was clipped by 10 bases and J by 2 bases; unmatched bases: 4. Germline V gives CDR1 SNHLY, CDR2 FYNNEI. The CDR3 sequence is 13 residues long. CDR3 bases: TGTGCCACCCGGACAGGGCCTGGAAACACCATATATTTT. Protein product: CATRTGPGNTIYF.

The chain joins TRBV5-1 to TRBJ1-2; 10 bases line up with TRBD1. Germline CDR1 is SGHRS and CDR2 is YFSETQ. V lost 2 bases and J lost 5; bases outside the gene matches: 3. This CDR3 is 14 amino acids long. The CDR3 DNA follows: TGCGCCAGCAGCTTTGGGACAGGGGAATATGGCTACACCTTC. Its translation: CASSFGTGEYGYTF.

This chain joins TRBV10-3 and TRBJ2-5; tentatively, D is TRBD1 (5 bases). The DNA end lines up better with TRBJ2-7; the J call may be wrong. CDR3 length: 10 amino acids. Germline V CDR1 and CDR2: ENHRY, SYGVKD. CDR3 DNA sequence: TGTGCCAACAGGAAGGACGAGCAGTACTTC. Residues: CANRKDEQYF.

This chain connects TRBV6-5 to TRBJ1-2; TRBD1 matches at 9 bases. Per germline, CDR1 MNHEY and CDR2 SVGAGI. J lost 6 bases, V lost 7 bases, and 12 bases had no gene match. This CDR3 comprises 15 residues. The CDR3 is CASIKIPGQGHGYTF. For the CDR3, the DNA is TGTGCCAGCATTAAAATTCCGGGACAGGGACATGGCTACACCTTC.

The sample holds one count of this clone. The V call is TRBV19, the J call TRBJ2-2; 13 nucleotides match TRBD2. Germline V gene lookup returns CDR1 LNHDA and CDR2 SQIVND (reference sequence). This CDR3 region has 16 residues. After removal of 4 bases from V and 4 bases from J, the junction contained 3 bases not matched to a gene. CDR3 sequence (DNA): TGTGCCAGTAGTAGACTAGCGGGGGGCGCCACCGGGGAGCTGTTTTTT. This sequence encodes CASSRLAGGATGELFF.

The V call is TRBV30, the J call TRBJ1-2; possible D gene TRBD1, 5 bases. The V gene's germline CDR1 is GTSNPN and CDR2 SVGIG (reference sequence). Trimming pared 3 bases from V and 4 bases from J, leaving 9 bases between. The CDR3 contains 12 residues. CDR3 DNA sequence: TGTGCCTGGAGGCAGGGTCGCTATGGCTACACCTTC. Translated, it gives CAWRQGRYGYTF.

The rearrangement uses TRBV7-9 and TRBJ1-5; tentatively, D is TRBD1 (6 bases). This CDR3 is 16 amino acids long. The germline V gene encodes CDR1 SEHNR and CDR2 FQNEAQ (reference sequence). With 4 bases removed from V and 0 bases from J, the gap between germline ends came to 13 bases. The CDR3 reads CASSSYTGTSNQPQHF. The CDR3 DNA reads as TGTGCCAGCAGCTCATACACAGGGACTAGCAATCAGCCCCAGCATTTT.

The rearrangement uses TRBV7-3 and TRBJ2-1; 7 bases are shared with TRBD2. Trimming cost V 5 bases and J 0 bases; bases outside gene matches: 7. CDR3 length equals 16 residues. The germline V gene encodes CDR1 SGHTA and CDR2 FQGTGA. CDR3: CASSRDPGGSYNEQFF. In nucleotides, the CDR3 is TGTGCCAGCAGCCGAGACCCGGGGGGCTCCTACAATGAGCAGTTCTTC.

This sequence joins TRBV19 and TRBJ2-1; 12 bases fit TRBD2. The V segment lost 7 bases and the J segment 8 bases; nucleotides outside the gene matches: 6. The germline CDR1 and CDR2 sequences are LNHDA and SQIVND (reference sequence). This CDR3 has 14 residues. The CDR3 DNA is TGTGCCAGTAAACTAGCGGGGGGCAGGGATGAGCAGTTCTTC. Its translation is CASKLAGGRDEQFF.

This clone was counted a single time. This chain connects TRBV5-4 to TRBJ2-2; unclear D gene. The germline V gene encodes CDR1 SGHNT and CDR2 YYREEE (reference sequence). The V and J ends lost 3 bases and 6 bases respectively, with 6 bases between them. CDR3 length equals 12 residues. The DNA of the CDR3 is TGTGCCAGCAGCTCGCCCGCCGGGGAGCTGTTTTTT. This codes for CASSSPAGELFF. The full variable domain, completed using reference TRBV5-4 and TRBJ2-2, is ETGVTQSPTHLIKTRGQQVTLRCSSQSGHNTVSWYQQALGQGPQFIFQYYREEENGRGNFPPRFSGLQFPNYSSELNVNALELDDSALYLCASSSPAGELFFGEGSRLTVL.